This record concerns one T cell receptor beta chain sequence. Its antigen remains unknown. These data are taken from a study of PD-1 blockade in mismatch repair-deficient tumors. Study results and limitations: Tumor-resident clones, often absent from pretreatment blood, expanded after pembrolizumab and then contracted.

Sequencing used immunoSEQ multiplex PCR; TCRdb keeps in-frame clones, though not all of them. The sample yields about 60,000 clones, around 88% seen once. V trimming: 7 bases; J trimming: 5 bases; junction bases outside the gene matches: 7. The CDR3 sequence is 14 residues long. Germline V gene lookup returns CDR1 SGHDT and CDR2 YYEEEE. A few pembrolizumab responders had their TCRs sequenced. The source is an adult with mismatch repair-deficient cancer. J is TRBJ2-5 and V is TRBV5-6, with 11 bases identical to TRBD2. The sequenced sample was peripheral blood, obtained 52 weeks after starting pembrolizumab. CDR3 region: CASFSLAGAETQYF. CDR3 nucleotide sequence: TGTGCCAGCTTTTCACTAGCGGGAGCGGAGACCCAGTACTTC.